The rows below give T cell receptor beta chains drawn from one sample of a study of naive and memory T cell subsets. TCRdb analysed the UMI-ligation and nested PCR reads with MiXCR anew, one entry per CDR3 protein. Of tens of thousands of distinct CDR3 sequences listed, about 18% are singletons. Sequencing was done on a sample of effector memory CD4+ T cells from blood. The receptors were sampled from a human donor in good health. The CDR3 runs from the conserved cysteine through the conserved F or W. Each record gives: CDR3 protein, CDR3 DNA, V gene, J gene, D gene, clone size. The D gene is left open where the match is weak. Size values are once, few and many counts, or a class for expanded clones, and some rows have none.

CSARDLGTYRANEQFF	TGCAGTGCTAGAGATCTAGGGACCTACAGGGCCAATGAGCAGTTCTTC	TRBV20-1	TRBJ2-1	-	many
CASRAGTGRAFF	TGTGCCAGCAGGGCCGGGACAGGGAGAGCTTTCTTT	TRBV2	TRBJ1-1	TRBD1	few
CASSRDRNTEAFF	TGTGCCAGCTCACGGGACAGGAACACTGAAGCTTTCTTT	TRBV18	TRBJ1-1	TRBD1	few
CASSKVWQGTDTEAFF	TGTGCCAGCAGCAAAGTGTGGCAGGGCACAGACACTGAAGCTTTCTTT	TRBV21-1	TRBJ1-1	-	few
CASSYSATSLDNEQFF	TGTGCCAGCAGTTACTCGGCGACTAGTCTCGACAATGAGCAGTTCTTC	TRBV6-6	TRBJ2-1	-	few
CASSLGTNYGYTF	TGTGCCAGCAGCTTAGGGACAAACTATGGCTACACCTTC	TRBV7-6	TRBJ1-2	-	medium-sized
CASSRSGWAYEQYF	TGTGCCAGCAGCCGTAGCGGTTGGGCCTACGAGCAGTACTTC	TRBV3-1	TRBJ2-7	-	medium-sized
CASLQRGDKNIQYF	TGTGCCAGTCTACAGAGGGGGGACAAAAACATTCAGTACTTC	TRBV19	TRBJ2-4	-	-
CASSESGVGANVLTF	TGTGCCAGCAGTGAATCTGGGGTTGGGGCCAACGTCCTGACTTTC	TRBV25-1	TRBJ2-6	-	few
CASRETETGGNQPQHF	TGTGCCAGCAGGGAAACTGAAACAGGGGGGAATCAGCCCCAGCATTTT	TRBV6-2/TRBV6-3	TRBJ1-5	TRBD1	-
CSVEGGSSGGNDNEQFF	TGCAGCGTTGAGGGGGGGTCTAGCGGGGGGAATGACAATGAGCAGTTCTTC	TRBV29-1	TRBJ2-1	TRBD2	-
CASSPTGGTEAFF	TGTGCCAGCAGCCCTACAGGGGGGACTGAAGCTTTCTTT	TRBV7-3	TRBJ1-1	TRBD1	many
CSARGDRAIVNEQYF	TGCAGTGCTAGAGGGGACAGGGCCATCGTGAACGAGCAGTACTTC	TRBV20-1	TRBJ2-7	TRBD1	few
CASSFGLEAFF	TGTGCCAGCAGTTTCGGTCTCGAAGCTTTCTTT	TRBV28	TRBJ1-1	-	many
CASSFHQRPGTEAFF	TGTGCCAGCAGCTTTCACCAAAGGCCGGGTACTGAAGCTTTCTTT	TRBV7-2	TRBJ1-1	-	-
CASSPRQGTGELFF	TGTGCCAGCAGTCCGAGACAGGGAACCGGGGAGCTGTTTTTT	TRBV12-3/TRBV12-4	TRBJ2-2	TRBD1	once
CASSLTPDQETQYF	TGTGCCAGCAGCTTAACTCCGGACCAAGAGACCCAGTACTTC	TRBV7-3	TRBJ2-5	-	-
CASSPATSGQETQYF	TGTGCCAGCAGTCCAGCAACTAGCGGACAAGAGACCCAGTACTTC	TRBV28	TRBJ2-5	TRBD2	few
CATSRGMREAETQYF	TGTGCCACCAGCAGAGGAATGCGGGAAGCAGAGACCCAGTACTTC	TRBV15	TRBJ2-5	-	many
CASSFGQGINPEAFF	TGTGCCAGCAGTTTTGGCCAGGGGATCAATCCTGAAGCTTTCTTT	TRBV12-3/TRBV12-4	TRBJ1-1	-	-
CASSLSADREKLFF	TGTGCCAGCAGCTTATCTGCAGACAGGGAAAAACTGTTTTTT	TRBV7-9	TRBJ1-4	-	few
CASYSGTGRNSPLHF	TGTGCCAGTTACTCTGGGACAGGGCGAAATTCACCCCTCCACTTT	TRBV2	TRBJ1-6	TRBD1	many
CASSPDRLPKGGQYF	TGTGCCAGCAGCCCTGACAGGCTCCCTAAGGGGGGGCAGTACTTC	TRBV7-8	TRBJ2-7	-	-
CASSSDRWDTEAFF	TGCGCCAGCAGCTCGGACAGATGGGACACTGAAGCTTTCTTT	TRBV5-1	TRBJ1-1	-	-
CASSLLGRTTYNEQFF	TGCGCCAGCAGCTTGCTAGGGAGGACCACCTACAATGAGCAGTTCTTC	TRBV5-1	TRBJ2-1	-	many
CASSHGTEAFF	TGTGCCAGCAGTCACGGTACTGAAGCTTTCTTT	TRBV6-6	TRBJ1-1	-	many
CASSRRAGSSYNEQFF	TGTGCCAGCAGCCGCCGGGCGGGGAGCTCCTACAATGAGCAGTTCTTC	TRBV14	TRBJ2-1	-	-
CAWSVLGDRDSGDTQYF	TGTGCCTGGAGTGTACTGGGAGACAGGGACTCGGGGGATACGCAGTATTTT	TRBV30	TRBJ2-3	-	-
CSARVKSSGSIPNQPQHF	TGCAGTGCTAGAGTTAAGTCGTCAGGATCTATTCCCAATCAGCCCCAGCATTTT	TRBV20-1	TRBJ1-5	-	many
CASSLEPGRDSSYEQYF	TGTGCCAGCAGCTTAGAGCCGGGCAGGGACAGCTCCTACGAGCAGTACTTC	TRBV11-2	TRBJ2-7	TRBD1	few
CATARGNEQFF	TGTGCCACCGCGCGAGGGAATGAGCAGTTCTTC	TRBV10-3	TRBJ2-1	-	many
CASSLLGSSTDTQYF	TGTGCCAGCAGCCTCCTTGGCAGTAGCACAGATACGCAGTATTTT	TRBV28	TRBJ2-3	-	few
CASSVTVNSPLHF	TGTGCCAGCAGCGTGACAGTTAATTCACCCCTCCACTTT	TRBV9	TRBJ1-6	-	few
CSATGTSGMSNEQFF	TGCAGTGCGACCGGGACTAGCGGGATGAGCAATGAGCAGTTCTTC	TRBV20-1	TRBJ2-1	TRBD2	-
CASSPKGPDTQYF	TGTGCCAGCAGCCCAAAGGGGCCAGATACGCAGTATTTT	TRBV7-9	TRBJ2-3	-	medium-sized
CASSQATSGSMIDTQYF	TGCGCCAGCAGCCAAGCGACTAGCGGGAGTATGATAGATACGCAGTATTTT	TRBV4-1	TRBJ2-3	TRBD2	-
CATSENPWDRKGTEQFF	TGTGCCACCAGTGAGAACCCCTGGGACAGGAAAGGCACTGAGCAGTTCTTC	TRBV24-1	TRBJ2-1	TRBD1	-
CASSGQGQETQYF	TGTGCCAGCAGCGGACAGGGCCAAGAGACCCAGTACTTC	TRBV11-2	TRBJ2-5	TRBD1	many
CASSLGRLGNTIYF	TGTGCCAGCAGTTTGGGACGGCTAGGAAACACCATATATTTT	TRBV28	TRBJ1-3	-	-
CASSFRRGQGYTF	TGTGCCAGCAGTTTCCGCAGGGGGCAAGGCTACACCTTC	TRBV12-3/TRBV12-4	TRBJ1-2	TRBD1	-
CASSLIREYNEQFF	TGTGCCAGCAGTTTAATACGGGAGTACAATGAGCAGTTCTTC	TRBV28	TRBJ2-1	-	few
CASSFRTGGENEQFF	TGTGCCAGCAGCTTTAGGACAGGGGGCGAAAATGAGCAGTTCTTC	TRBV7-2	TRBJ2-1	TRBD1	many
CATSNPEGSSYNEQFF	TGTGCCACCAGCAACCCGGAGGGGAGCTCCTACAATGAGCAGTTCTTC	TRBV15	TRBJ2-1	-	-
CASKSPVTPGHMVGYGHTF	TGTGCCAGCAAGTCCCCGGTGACCCCAGGGCATATGGTTGGCTATGGCCACACCTTC	TRBV28	TRBJ1-2	-	-
CASSQIGAGENTGELFF	TGTGCCAGCAGCCAGATAGGGGCGGGAGAAAATACCGGGGAGCTGTTTTTT	TRBV3-1	TRBJ2-2	TRBD2	few
CASSQAGYEAFF	TGTGCCAGCAGCCAAGCAGGGTATGAAGCTTTCTTT	TRBV3-1	TRBJ1-1	-	many
CASSLAVRSYNEQFF	TGTGCCAGCAGCCTAGCAGTGCGCTCCTACAATGAGCAGTTCTTC	TRBV7-2	TRBJ2-1	-	-
CAWSSGLANEKLFF	TGTGCCTGGAGTTCAGGCTTGGCTAATGAAAAACTGTTTTTT	TRBV30	TRBJ1-4	-	-
CASREGSNTGELFF	TGTGCCAGCCGAGAGGGTAGTAACACCGGGGAGCTGTTTTTT	TRBV2	TRBJ2-2	-	medium-sized
CASSLSNENLQFF	TGTGCCAGCAGTTTATCGAACGAGAATCTGCAGTTCTTC	TRBV27	TRBJ2-1	-	few
CASSQALDFSYEQYF	TGCGCCAGCAGCCAAGCCCTGGACTTCTCCTACGAGCAGTACTTC	TRBV4-1	TRBJ2-7	-	-
CASSMTAEAFF	TGTGCCAGCAGTATGACAGCGGAAGCTTTCTTT	TRBV25-1	TRBJ1-1	-	few
CASRRQGSLTEAFF	TGTGCCAGCAGGAGACAGGGGTCGTTGACTGAAGCTTTCTTT	TRBV25-1	TRBJ1-1	TRBD1	many
CATSRTDSNEKLFF	TGTGCCACCAGCAGGACTGACAGTAATGAAAAACTGTTTTTT	TRBV15	TRBJ1-4	-	few
CASSSRLTGTGYTF	TGTGCCAGCAGTTCACGGCTGACAGGTACTGGCTACACCTTC	TRBV27	TRBJ1-2	-	-